This is a list of T cell receptor beta chains from one sample in a study of CD8+CD57+ T cells in acquired aplastic anemia. TCRdb itself ran the reads through MiXCR, one entry per CDR3 protein. Counted here are around 170,000 distinct CDR3 sequences, 55% to 75% occurring once; the ten biggest clones make up 45%. Sequencing was done on a sample of sorted CD4+, CD8+, or CD8+CD57+ T cells (not recorded which) from PBMCs. Every receptor here comes from a human donor in good health. Both conserved end residues are part of each CDR3. Fields, in order: V gene, D gene, J gene, clone size, CDR3 DNA, CDR3 protein. D genes are given only for firm matches. The listing skips clone size in some rows; elsewhere it reads once, few, many or a size class.

v_gene: TRBV6-4
d_gene: NA
j_gene: TRBJ1-6
abundance: NA
CDR3nt: TGTGCCAGCAGGGGCAGGTGGAATTCACCCCTCCACTTT
CDR3aa: CASRGRWNSPLHF

v_gene: TRBV12-3/TRBV12-4
d_gene: NA
j_gene: TRBJ2-7
abundance: NA
CDR3nt: TGTGCCAGCAGTTACTCTCGGCCCGCAACAGGGTACGAGCAGTACTTC
CDR3aa: CASSYSRPATGYEQYF

v_gene: TRBV7-9
d_gene: TRBD2
j_gene: TRBJ2-5
abundance: NA
CDR3nt: TGTGCCAGCAGCTCATCACTAGCGGGGGAACCAGAGACCCAGTACTTC
CDR3aa: CASSSSLAGEPETQYF

v_gene: TRBV4-1
d_gene: TRBD2
j_gene: TRBJ2-1
abundance: once
CDR3nt: TGCGCCAGCAGCAAGACCCCACTAGCGAATGAGCAGTTCTTC
CDR3aa: CASSKTPLANEQFF

v_gene: TRBV6-1
d_gene: TRBD1
j_gene: TRBJ1-6
abundance: NA
CDR3nt: TGTGCCAGCAGTTCATTCCGGGACAGGGGTTCACCCCTCCACTTT
CDR3aa: CASSSFRDRGSPLHF

v_gene: TRBV7-8
d_gene: NA
j_gene: TRBJ1-3
abundance: NA
CDR3nt: TGTGCCAGCAGCCCTCGGGCGCTCTCTGGAAACACCATATATTTT
CDR3aa: CASSPRALSGNTIYF

v_gene: TRBV12-3/TRBV12-4
d_gene: NA
j_gene: TRBJ2-1
abundance: NA
CDR3nt: TGTGCCAGCAGTCCAGAAAGACGGGGGCAGCTTTACAATGAGCAGTTCTTC
CDR3aa: CASSPERRGQLYNEQFF

v_gene: TRBV25-1
d_gene: NA
j_gene: TRBJ1-2
abundance: many
CDR3nt: TGTGCCAGCAGGGATGCGGGGGGTATGCATGGCTACACCTTC
CDR3aa: CASRDAGGMHGYTF

v_gene: TRBV19
d_gene: TRBD2
j_gene: TRBJ2-3
abundance: NA
CDR3nt: TGTGCCAGTAGTGAACTTAGCGGGAGGGCCGCGGATACGCAGTATTTT
CDR3aa: CASSELSGRAADTQYF

v_gene: TRBV3-1
d_gene: NA
j_gene: TRBJ1-2
abundance: many
CDR3nt: TGTGCCAGCAGTCATGAGAATGGCGGCTACACCTTC
CDR3aa: CASSHENGGYTF

v_gene: TRBV20-1
d_gene: TRBD1
j_gene: TRBJ1-5
abundance: NA
CDR3nt: TGCAGTGCTAGACACAGGGGGTGGTATAGCAATCAGCCCCAGCATTTT
CDR3aa: CSARHRGWYSNQPQHF

v_gene: TRBV5-8
d_gene: TRBD2
j_gene: TRBJ2-1
abundance: many
CDR3nt: TGTGCCAGCAGCGTTAGCGGGAGGTCGGGCTCCTACAATGAGCAGTTCTTC
CDR3aa: CASSVSGRSGSYNEQFF

v_gene: TRBV5-8
d_gene: TRBD2
j_gene: TRBJ2-1
abundance: many
CDR3nt: TGTGCCAGCAGCTTGGGACGTGGAGGACTAGCGGACAATGAGCAGTTCTTC
CDR3aa: CASSLGRGGLADNEQFF

v_gene: TRBV6-5
d_gene: NA
j_gene: TRBJ1-1
abundance: NA
CDR3nt: TGTGCCAGCAGTTTGCATACACAGGATCCAAAGGCTTTCTTT
CDR3aa: CASSLHTQDPKAFF

v_gene: TRBV6-5
d_gene: NA
j_gene: TRBJ2-7
abundance: many
CDR3nt: TGTGCCAGCAGTTACTCCCCAGGGGAGGACTACGAGCAGTACTTC
CDR3aa: CASSYSPGEDYEQYF

v_gene: TRBV6-1
d_gene: NA
j_gene: TRBJ2-1
abundance: many
CDR3nt: TGTGCCAGCAGTGCGGCAGAAAGCAATGAGCAGTTCTTC
CDR3aa: CASSAAESNEQFF

v_gene: TRBV10-3
d_gene: NA
j_gene: TRBJ1-1
abundance: NA
CDR3nt: TGTGCCATCAGTGATGAGGACTTTGAAGCTTTCTTT
CDR3aa: CAISDEDFEAFF

v_gene: TRBV4-3
d_gene: TRBD2
j_gene: TRBJ2-1
abundance: many
CDR3nt: TGCGCCAGCAGCCTTGGACTAGCGGGCAATGAGCAGTTCTTC
CDR3aa: CASSLGLAGNEQFF

v_gene: TRBV7-9
d_gene: NA
j_gene: TRBJ2-7
abundance: NA
CDR3nt: TGTGCCAGCAGTCGTGACGGGATCTGTGATGAGCAGTACTTC
CDR3aa: CASSRDGICDEQYF

v_gene: TRBV10-3
d_gene: TRBD1
j_gene: TRBJ2-7
abundance: NA
CDR3nt: TGTGCCATCAGCCGGGACAGGGTAAGATACGAGCAGTACTTC
CDR3aa: CAISRDRVRYEQYF

v_gene: TRBV14
d_gene: TRBD2
j_gene: TRBJ2-5
abundance: NA
CDR3nt: TGTGCCAGCAGCCAGGGACTAGCGGGGGGAGAGACCCAGTACTTC
CDR3aa: CASSQGLAGGETQYF

v_gene: TRBV3-1
d_gene: TRBD2
j_gene: TRBJ2-5
abundance: NA
CDR3nt: TGTGCCAGCAGCCAAGGAGCGGGGGACCAAGAGACCCAGTACTTC
CDR3aa: CASSQGAGDQETQYF

v_gene: TRBV10-3
d_gene: NA
j_gene: TRBJ1-4
abundance: NA
CDR3nt: TGTGCCAGCAGTTACTCGGGCAGGGCAACTAATGAAAAACTGTTTTTT
CDR3aa: CASSYSGRATNEKLFF

v_gene: TRBV6-1
d_gene: NA
j_gene: TRBJ2-2
abundance: many
CDR3nt: TGTGCCAGCAGTGAGATGGGAGTTTCCGGGGAGCTGTTTTTT
CDR3aa: CASSEMGVSGELFF

v_gene: TRBV15
d_gene: NA
j_gene: TRBJ2-7
abundance: few
CDR3nt: TGTGCCACCAGCGTCCACAGGGGACTCGAGCAGTACTTC
CDR3aa: CATSVHRGLEQYF

v_gene: TRBV10-3
d_gene: TRBD1
j_gene: TRBJ2-5
abundance: NA
CDR3nt: TGTGCCATCAGTGAGACGGACAGGGGGTATGAGACCCAGTACTTC
CDR3aa: CAISETDRGYETQYF

v_gene: TRBV9
d_gene: TRBD2
j_gene: TRBJ2-2
abundance: NA
CDR3nt: TGTGCCAGCAGCGTAAGACTAGCGGGAATAGGGGAGCTGTTTTTT
CDR3aa: CASSVRLAGIGELFF

v_gene: TRBV7-2
d_gene: TRBD1
j_gene: TRBJ1-3
abundance: NA
CDR3nt: TGTGCCAGCAGCCCTACAGGGGGTGTTGGAAACACCATATATTTT
CDR3aa: CASSPTGGVGNTIYF

v_gene: TRBV10-2
d_gene: NA
j_gene: TRBJ1-6
abundance: NA
CDR3nt: TGCGCCAGCGGCCCCGGGAATTCACCCCTCCACTTT
CDR3aa: CASGPGNSPLHF

v_gene: TRBV7-3
d_gene: NA
j_gene: TRBJ1-3
abundance: NA
CDR3nt: TGTGCCAGCAGCTTAGCGACATCTACTGGAAACACCATATATTTT
CDR3aa: CASSLATSTGNTIYF

v_gene: TRBV20-1
d_gene: NA
j_gene: TRBJ2-2
abundance: NA
CDR3nt: TGCAGTGCTAGAGACTATGCGGAGGTGAACACCGGGGAGCTGTACTTC
CDR3aa: CSARDYAEVNTGELYF

v_gene: TRBV2
d_gene: NA
j_gene: TRBJ1-1
abundance: many
CDR3nt: TGTGCCAGCAGCATGAACACTGAAGCTTTCTTT
CDR3aa: CASSMNTEAFF

v_gene: TRBV9
d_gene: NA
j_gene: TRBJ2-2
abundance: NA
CDR3nt: TGTGCCAGCAGCACCCGGACAGCTAACACCGGGGAGCTGTTTTTT
CDR3aa: CASSTRTANTGELFF

v_gene: TRBV24-1
d_gene: NA
j_gene: TRBJ2-2
abundance: NA
CDR3nt: TGTGCCCCCAAGGAGGGGGTGGACGCGAACACCGGGGAGCTGTTTTTT
CDR3aa: CAPKEGVDANTGELFF

v_gene: TRBV29-1
d_gene: NA
j_gene: TRBJ1-1
abundance: many
CDR3nt: TGCAGCGCCTCGCCCCCGGTCATGAACACTGAAGCTTTCTTT
CDR3aa: CSASPPVMNTEAFF

v_gene: TRBV7-3
d_gene: NA
j_gene: TRBJ1-1
abundance: NA
CDR3nt: TGTGCCAGCAGCTTAGAGGCAGGGCGGACTGAAGCTTTCTTT
CDR3aa: CASSLEAGRTEAFF

v_gene: TRBV2
d_gene: NA
j_gene: TRBJ2-5
abundance: NA
CDR3nt: TGTGCCAGCAATCGGGACCTAGGATACCAAGAGACCCAGTACTTC
CDR3aa: CASNRDLGYQETQYF

v_gene: TRBV19
d_gene: NA
j_gene: TRBJ1-1
abundance: NA
CDR3nt: TGTGCCAGTAGTATGGAGCGGAGAAACACTGAAGCTTTCTTT
CDR3aa: CASSMERRNTEAFF

v_gene: TRBV2
d_gene: NA
j_gene: TRBJ1-4
abundance: few
CDR3nt: TGTGCCAGCATGGCCAGGGGTGAAAAACTGTTTTTT
CDR3aa: CASMARGEKLFF

v_gene: TRBV6-5
d_gene: NA
j_gene: TRBJ1-1
abundance: NA
CDR3nt: TGTGCCAGCAGTTTAAGACCGAACACTGAAGCTTTCTTT
CDR3aa: CASSLRPNTEAFF

v_gene: TRBV20-1
d_gene: NA
j_gene: TRBJ2-1
abundance: few
CDR3nt: TGCAGTGCTAGAGTTGAAGGCGGATCCTACAATGAGCAGTTCTTC
CDR3aa: CSARVEGGSYNEQFF

v_gene: TRBV7-9
d_gene: NA
j_gene: TRBJ1-2
abundance: few
CDR3nt: TGTGCCAGCAGCTTAACGGACAGCCCTATCTATGGCTACACCTTC
CDR3aa: CASSLTDSPIYGYTF

v_gene: TRBV7-9
d_gene: NA
j_gene: TRBJ1-3
abundance: NA
CDR3nt: TGTGCCAGCAGCAACAACCTAGCGGGGGCCAGCACATATTTT
CDR3aa: CASSNNLAGASTYF

v_gene: TRBV2
d_gene: NA
j_gene: TRBJ2-3
abundance: NA
CDR3nt: TGTGCCGGGGGTTTGGGGACATACACAGATACGCAGTATTTT
CDR3aa: CAGGLGTYTDTQYF

v_gene: TRBV19
d_gene: TRBD2
j_gene: TRBJ2-1
abundance: NA
CDR3nt: TGTGCCAGTAGTATAGGGACTAGCGGGAGTCCGTTCTTC
CDR3aa: CASSIGTSGSPFF

v_gene: TRBV5-1
d_gene: NA
j_gene: TRBJ1-6
abundance: many
CDR3nt: TGCGCCAGCAGTACCGAAAGTAACAGAGGGAATTCACCCCTCCACTTT
CDR3aa: CASSTESNRGNSPLHF